The clone carrying this T cell receptor beta chain came up many times. Its antigen is unidentified. The sample originates from a study of T cells in Graves' hyperthyroidism and ophthalmopathy. Notes on the study in general: In blood, most of the thyroid clonotypes expanded above 0.001 were also present.

Patients aged 18 to 65 had newly diagnosed hyperthyroidism of under 2 months' duration. Extraction of PBMCs used 8.5 to 10 ml of fresh peripheral blood. The V gene lost 2 bases and the J gene lost 2 bases, with 15 bases spanning the gap. CDR1 is SGHAT and CDR2 is FQDESV in the germline V gene (reference sequence). The CDR3 runs 16 residues. RNA transcripts gave rise to amplified TCR beta CDR3 regions. Researchers ran a first-round RT-PCR on the TCR CDR3 using the HTBI primer set. TCRdb recomputed calls from the multiplex PCR reads with MiXCR, one row per CDR3 protein. Among more than 650,000 distinct CDR3 sequences listed, 14% were seen once.

The specimen sequenced was blood. The receptor was isolated from a woman aged 18-29 years with Graves' hyperthyroidism. V and J are TRBV11-1 and TRBJ1-1; a weak D match, TRBD1 (6 bases). As DNA, the CDR3 is TGTGCCAGCAGCTTACGCAGGGGAAGGGAAAACACTGAAGCTTTCTTT. Residues: CASSLRRGRENTEAFF.